Below, 3 T cell receptor beta chains from the same sample are listed, as sequenced in a study of response to subunit inactivated influenza vaccine. TCRdb called the RT-PCR reads again in MiXCR, with one record for every CDR3 protein. The repertoire consists of some 180,000 distinct CDR3 sequences, with roughly 8.7% occurring once and the leading ten covering about a tenth. The input for sequencing was non-naive T cells sorted from PBMCs, taken on the day of vaccination. The receptors here all came from a man between 50 and 59 years old who received an inactivated influenza vaccine.

This clonotype has only one observation. A junction boundary mismatches the germline segment, possibly from a read error. This rearrangement joins TRBV7-2 to TRBJ2-6, with D perhaps matching TRBD1 or TRBD2 (5 bases each). Per germline, CDR1 SGHTA and CDR2 FQGNSA. The CDR3 loop spans 16 amino acids. DNA for the CDR3: TGTGCCAGCAGCTTAGGGACTCGCTCTGGGGCCAACGTCCTGAATTTC. Amino acid sequence: CASSLGTRSGANVLNF.

The gene calls are TRBV6-5 and TRBJ2-1; 8 bases fit TRBD1. V trimming: 2 bases; J trimming: 6 bases; junction bases outside the gene matches: 6. Germline values: CDR1 MNHEY, CDR2 SVGAGI. The CDR3 has 15 amino acids. CDR3 DNA: TGTGCCAGCAGTTACCGGACAGGGTTACTCAATGAGCAGTTCTTC. Protein: CASSYRTGLLNEQFF.

This clonotype was picked up many times. The J gene is TRBJ2-1, the V gene TRBV29-1, with a possible D match to TRBD2 (7 bases). The V gene lost 6 bases and the J gene lost 0 bases, with 12 bases spanning the gap. The germline CDR1 and CDR2 sequences are SQVTM and ANQGSEA. This CDR3 is built from 14 residues. The CDR3 sequence is CSVKGGGSYNEQFF. The DNA for the CDR3 is TGCAGCGTCAAGGGGGGGGGCTCCTACAATGAGCAGTTCTTC.